This T cell receptor (beta chain) emerged from a study of T cell changes during pregnancy in multiple sclerosis. The data were produced by immunoSEQ multiplex PCR, yet TCRdb's version contains in-frame clones alone and is incomplete. The sample has fewer than 100,000 clones, 70% to 90% seen once. The TCR originated in a female donor with multiple sclerosis, enrolled in a pregnancy study. Sequencing was performed on peripheral blood, taken before pregnancy.

In nucleotides, the CDR3 is TGTGCCAGCAGTCGGGCCGGGACAGCCCGAAGATCCTACGAGCAGTACTTC. Protein sequence: CASSRAGTARRSYEQYF. The chain links TRBV27 to TRBJ2-7; 7 positions match TRBD1. Germline CDR1 MNHEY, CDR2 SMNVEV (reference sequence). The CDR3 consists of 17 residues. The J segment lost 1 base and the V segment lost 5 bases, leaving 14 bases of the junction unmatched.